This TCR beta chain appears in the sequencing data of a study of T cells after yellow fever vaccination. From the 5' RACE reads, TCRdb called clonotypes with MiXCR, one entry per CDR3 protein. Of about 580,000 distinct CDR3 sequences listed, roughly a sixth are singletons. Sequencing was performed on PBMCs, taken less than 6 days after the first yellow fever vaccination. The clonotype was recovered from a man between 18 and 35 years old who received the YFV17D yellow fever vaccine.

CDR3 sequence (DNA): TGCGCCAGCAGCCCTGGGACAGGGGGCTTGGTGAACACTGAAGCTTTCTTT. Encoded protein: CASSPGTGGLVNTEAFF. This rearrangement joins TRBV5-1 to TRBJ1-1, with 12 bases identical to TRBD1. J lost 0 bases, V lost 4 bases, and 7 bases had no gene match. Germline CDR1 and CDR2: SGHRS and YFSETQ. This CDR3 spans 17 amino acids.